This entry is about one T cell receptor beta chain. The antigen is undetermined. This record belongs to a study of response to subunit inactivated influenza vaccine. V gave up 3 bases and J gave up 2 bases; unmatched junction bases: 8. The CDR3 is 17 amino acids. Germline CDR1 reads MRHNA; CDR2 reads SNTAGT. One entry per CDR3 protein results from TCRdb running MiXCR on the RT-PCR reads. The sample consists of some 640,000 distinct CDR3 sequences, approximately 15% of them appearing once. Study conclusions and caveats: After each seasonal influenza vaccination, few new T cells are recruited, the authors suggested.

The sample was PBMCs from blood, taken 14 to 15 days before vaccination. The V and J genes are TRBV6-4 and TRBJ2-3; 10 bases are shared with TRBD2. The sequence came from a man aged 50 to 60 who received an inactivated influenza vaccine. The CDR3 DNA reads TGTGCCAGCAGTGAACTAGCGGGATCTACAAACACAGATACGCAGTATTTT. It encodes CASSELAGSTNTDTQYF.